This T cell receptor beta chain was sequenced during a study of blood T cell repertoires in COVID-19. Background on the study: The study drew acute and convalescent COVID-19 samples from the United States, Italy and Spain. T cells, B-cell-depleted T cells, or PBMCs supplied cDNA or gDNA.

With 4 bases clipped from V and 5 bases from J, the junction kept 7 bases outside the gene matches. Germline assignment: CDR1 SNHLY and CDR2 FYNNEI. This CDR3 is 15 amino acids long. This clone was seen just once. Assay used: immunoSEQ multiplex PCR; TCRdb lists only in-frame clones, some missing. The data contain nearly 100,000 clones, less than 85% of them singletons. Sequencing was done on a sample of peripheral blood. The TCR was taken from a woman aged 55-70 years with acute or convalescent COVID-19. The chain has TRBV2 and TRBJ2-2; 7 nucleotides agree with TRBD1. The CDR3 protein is CASSAGQAVTGELFF. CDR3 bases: TGTGCCAGCAGTGCCGGACAGGCGGTGACCGGGGAGCTGTTTTTT.